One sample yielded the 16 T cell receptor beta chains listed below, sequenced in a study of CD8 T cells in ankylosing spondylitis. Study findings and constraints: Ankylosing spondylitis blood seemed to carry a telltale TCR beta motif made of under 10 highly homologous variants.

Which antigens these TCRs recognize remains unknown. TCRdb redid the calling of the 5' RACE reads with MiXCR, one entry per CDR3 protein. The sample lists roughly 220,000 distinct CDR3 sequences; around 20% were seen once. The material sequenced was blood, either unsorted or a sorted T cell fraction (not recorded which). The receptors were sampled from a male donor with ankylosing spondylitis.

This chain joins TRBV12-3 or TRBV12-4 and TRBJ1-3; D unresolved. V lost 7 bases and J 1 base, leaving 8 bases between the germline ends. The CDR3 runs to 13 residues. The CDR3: CASNGVSGNTIYF. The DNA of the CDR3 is TGTGCCAGCAACGGAGTGTCTGGAAACACCATATATTTT.

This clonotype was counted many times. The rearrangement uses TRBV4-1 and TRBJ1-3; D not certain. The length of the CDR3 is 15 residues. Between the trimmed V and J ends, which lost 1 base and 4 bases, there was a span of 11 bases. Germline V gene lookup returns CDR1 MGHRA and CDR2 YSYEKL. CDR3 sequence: CASSQATVGGNTIYF. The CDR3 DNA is TGCGCCAGCAGCCAAGCGACGGTGGGAGGAAACACCATATATTTT.

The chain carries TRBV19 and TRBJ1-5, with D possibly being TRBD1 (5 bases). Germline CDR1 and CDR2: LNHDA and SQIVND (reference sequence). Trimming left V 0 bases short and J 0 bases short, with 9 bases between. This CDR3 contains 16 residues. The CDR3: CASSIDQGHSNQPQHF. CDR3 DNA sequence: TGTGCCAGTAGTATAGATCAGGGCCATAGCAATCAGCCCCAGCATTTT.

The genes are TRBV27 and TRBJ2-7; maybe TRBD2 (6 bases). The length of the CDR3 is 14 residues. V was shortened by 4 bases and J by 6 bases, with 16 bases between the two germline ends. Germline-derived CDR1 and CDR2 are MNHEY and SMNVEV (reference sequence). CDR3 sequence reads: CASSSGVRLPEQYF. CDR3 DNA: TGTGCCAGCAGTTCGGGGGTCCGTCTCCCCGAGCAGTACTTC.

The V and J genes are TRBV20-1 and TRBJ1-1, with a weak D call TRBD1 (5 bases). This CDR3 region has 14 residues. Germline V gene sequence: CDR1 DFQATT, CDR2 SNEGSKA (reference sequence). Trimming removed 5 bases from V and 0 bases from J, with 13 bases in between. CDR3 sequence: CSAYTGGMNTEAFF. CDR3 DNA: TGCAGTGCTTACACGGGGGGGATGAACACTGAAGCTTTCTTT.

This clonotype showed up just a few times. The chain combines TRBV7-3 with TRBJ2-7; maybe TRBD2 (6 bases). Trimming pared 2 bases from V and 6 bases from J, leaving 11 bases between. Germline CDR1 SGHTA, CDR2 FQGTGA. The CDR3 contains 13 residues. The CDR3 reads CASSLFEGGEQYF. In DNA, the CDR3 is TGTGCCAGCAGCTTATTTGAGGGAGGCGAGCAGTACTTC.

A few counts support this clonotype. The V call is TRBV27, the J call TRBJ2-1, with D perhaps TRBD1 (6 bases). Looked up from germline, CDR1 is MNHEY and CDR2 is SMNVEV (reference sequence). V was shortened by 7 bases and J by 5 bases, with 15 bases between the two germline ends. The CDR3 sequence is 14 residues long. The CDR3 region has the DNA TGTGCCAGCACCTCGACAGGTATCCACAATGAGCAGTTCTTC. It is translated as CASTSTGIHNEQFF.

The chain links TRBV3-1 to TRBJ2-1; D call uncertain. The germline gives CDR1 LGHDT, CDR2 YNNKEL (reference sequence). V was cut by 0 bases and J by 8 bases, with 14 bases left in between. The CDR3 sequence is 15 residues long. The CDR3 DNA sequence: TGTGCCAGCAGCCAAGAACAGAACGAGTTGGATGAGCAGTTCTTC. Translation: CASSQEQNELDEQFF.

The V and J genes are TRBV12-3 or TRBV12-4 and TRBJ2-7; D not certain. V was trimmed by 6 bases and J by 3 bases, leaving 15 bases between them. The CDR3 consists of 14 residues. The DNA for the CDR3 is TGTGCCAGCAGCCCATACGACACCGGCTACGAGCAGTACTTC. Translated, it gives CASSPYDTGYEQYF.

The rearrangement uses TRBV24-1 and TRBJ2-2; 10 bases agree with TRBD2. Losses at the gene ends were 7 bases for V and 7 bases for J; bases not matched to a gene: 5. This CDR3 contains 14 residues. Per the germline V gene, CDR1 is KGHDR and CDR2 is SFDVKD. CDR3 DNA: TGTGCCACCAGGTCTAGCGGGGGTGGCGGGGAGCTGTTTTTT. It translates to CATRSSGGGGELFF.

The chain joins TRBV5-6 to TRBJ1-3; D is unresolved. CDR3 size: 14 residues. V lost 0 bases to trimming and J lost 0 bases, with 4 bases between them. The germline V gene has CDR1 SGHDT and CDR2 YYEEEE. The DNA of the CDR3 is TGTGCCAGCAGCTTGGATCTCTCTGGAAACACCATATATTTT. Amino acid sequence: CASSLDLSGNTIYF. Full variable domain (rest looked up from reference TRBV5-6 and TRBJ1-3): DAGVTQSPTHLIKTRGQQVTLRCSPKSGHDTVSWYQQALGQGPQFIFQYYEEEERQRGNFPDRFSGHQFPNYSSELNVNALLLGDSALYLCASSLDLSGNTIYFGEGSWLTVV.

The CDR3 spells CASSLAFRGYEQYF. The CDR3 DNA follows: TGTGCCAGCAGCTTAGCATTCAGGGGCTACGAGCAGTACTTC. This chain joins TRBV7-9 and TRBJ2-7, with D possibly matching TRBD1 (6 bases). V was pared by 0 bases and J by 3 bases, with 9 bases between. Germline V gene sequence: CDR1 SEHNR, CDR2 FQNEAQ (reference sequence). This CDR3 comprises 14 residues. Drawing the rest from reference TRBV7-9 and TRBJ2-7, the complete variable domain is DTGVSQNPRHKITKRGQNVTFRCDPISEHNRLYWYRQTLGQGPEFLTYFQNEAQLEKSRLLSDRFSAERPKGSFSTLEIQRTEQGDSAMYLCASSLAFRGYEQYFGPGTRLTVT.

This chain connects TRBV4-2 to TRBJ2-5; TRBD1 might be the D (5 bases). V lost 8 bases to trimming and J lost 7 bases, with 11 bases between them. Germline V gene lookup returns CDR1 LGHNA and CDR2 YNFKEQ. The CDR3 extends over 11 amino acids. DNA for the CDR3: TGTGCCAGCTGGGATAGGGGGACCCAGTACTTC. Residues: CASWDRGTQYF.

The DNA of the CDR3 is TGTGCCAGCAGCGACGAGACTAGAACTCTCCATGAGCAGTTCTTC. Its protein is CASSDETRTLHEQFF. This chain uses TRBV6-1 with TRBJ2-1; tentative D call: TRBD2 (6 bases). V lost 6 bases and J 8 bases, leaving 20 bases between the germline ends. Germline CDR1 MNHNS, CDR2 SASEGT. The CDR3 runs to 15 residues.

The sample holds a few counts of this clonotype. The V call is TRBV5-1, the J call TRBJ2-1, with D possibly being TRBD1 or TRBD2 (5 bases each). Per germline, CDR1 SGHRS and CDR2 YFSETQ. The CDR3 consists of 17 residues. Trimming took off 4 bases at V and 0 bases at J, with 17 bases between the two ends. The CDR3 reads CASSTFGTSSSYNEQFF. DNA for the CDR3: TGCGCCAGCAGCACCTTTGGGACGTCTAGCTCCTACAATGAGCAGTTCTTC.

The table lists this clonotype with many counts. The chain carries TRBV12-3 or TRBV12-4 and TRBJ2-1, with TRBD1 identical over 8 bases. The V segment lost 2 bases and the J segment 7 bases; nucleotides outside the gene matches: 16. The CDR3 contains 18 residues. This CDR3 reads CASSLWERAGGGENEQFF. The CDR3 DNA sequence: TGTGCCAGCAGTTTATGGGAACGGGCAGGGGGCGGAGAGAATGAGCAGTTCTTC.